The 21 T cell receptor beta chains given below trace back to one sample, sequenced in a study of post-analysis software for immune sequencing data. Their specific antigens are unknown. Unique molecular identifiers featured in each of the TCR beta cDNA libraries. One entry per CDR3 protein results from TCRdb running MiXCR on the PCR reads. The sample has 650,000 to 850,000 distinct CDR3 sequences; roughly 58% are singletons. Overall study results and limits: The five TRBV segments detected at higher frequency in patients than in controls included TRBV5-6, TRBV5-1 and TRBV20-1.

Sequencing was performed on blood. These receptors came from a girl under 18 with multiple sclerosis.

As to this clonotype: One junction end does not reproduce the germline sequence, and a read error may be involved. This chain connects TRBV7-9 to TRBJ2-7; perhaps TRBD2 as D (7 bases). CDR1 and CDR2 (germline): SEHNR, FQNEAQ (reference sequence). This CDR3 spans 14 amino acids. This CDR3 reads CASTGGTYSYGQYF. The CDR3 region has the DNA TGTGCCAGCACCGGGGGGACATACTCCTACGGGCAGTACTTC.

Only a few counts were recorded for this clonotype. This chain connects TRBV9 to TRBJ2-1, with D possibly being TRBD2 (5 bases). Trimming cost V 0 bases and J 2 bases, with 12 bases left between them. Germline CDR1 and CDR2: SGDLS and YYNGEE. This CDR3 has 16 residues. CDR3 DNA sequence: TGTGCCAGCAGCGTAGGAGTAGGGAGTCCCTACAATGAGCAGTTCTTC. This sequence encodes CASSVGVGSPYNEQFF.

Worth noting for this clonotype: The junction departs from germline at one end; a sequencing error may be responsible. The chain links TRBV5-1 to TRBJ2-5; D may correspond to TRBD1 or TRBD2 (5 bases each). In germline, CDR1 is SGHRS, CDR2 YFSETQ. The CDR3 spans 14 residues. The CDR3 nucleotides are TGCGCCAGCAGCTTGGAGGGGAGCCAAGAGGCCCAGTACTTC. Translating gives CASSLEGSQEAQYF.

The chain links TRBV28 to TRBJ1-2, with D unclear. Trimming shortened V by 5 bases and J by 4 bases, and 8 bases separated the two germline ends. Germline V gene lookup returns CDR1 MDHEN and CDR2 SYDVKM. CDR3 length equals 12 residues. The CDR3 here is CASSPASYGYTF. The CDR3 nucleotides are TGTGCCAGCAGTCCCGCCTCCTATGGCTACACCTTC.

The CDR3 reads CASSQSPNRFLAVYEQYF. The CDR3 bases are TGTGCCAGCAGCCAAAGCCCAAATCGCTTTCTAGCGGTTTACGAGCAGTACTTC. This rearrangement joins TRBV7-3 to TRBJ2-4; 7 nucleotides align to TRBD2. Judging by the DNA end, TRBJ2-7 fits better; the J call may be wrong. The germline gives CDR1 SGHTA, CDR2 FQGTGA. CDR3 length: 18 amino acids.

This chain joins TRBV20-1 and TRBJ2-5; perhaps TRBD2 as D (6 bases). Germline loops: CDR1 DFQATT, CDR2 SNEGSKA (reference sequence). The CDR3 runs 14 residues. V was clipped by 0 bases and J by 5 bases, with 13 bases between them. The CDR3 region has the DNA TGCAGTGCTAGAGAGGCGGGGAAGGTTGAGACCCAGTACTTC. Translated: CSAREAGKVETQYF.

The chain employs TRBV7-9 and TRBJ2-6, with unresolved D. CDR1 SEHNR and CDR2 FQNEAQ come from the germline V gene (reference sequence). The V end lost 2 bases, the J end lost 0 bases, and 8 bases lay between the germline ends. The CDR3 sequence is 16 residues long. The CDR3 sequence: CASSLKGISGANVLTF. The CDR3 DNA reads as TGTGCCAGCAGCTTAAAAGGGATCTCTGGGGCCAACGTCCTGACTTTC.

This chain joins TRBV6-1 and TRBJ2-7; D is uncertain. This CDR3 has 14 amino acids. Per the germline V gene, CDR1 is MNHNS and CDR2 is SASEGT. Trimming removed 6 bases at V and 0 bases at J, with 12 bases between. CDR3 sequence (DNA): TGTGCCAGCAGCCTGATTCCAGGCTCCTACGAGCAGTACTTC. Its translation: CASSLIPGSYEQYF.

The chain carries TRBV5-1 and TRBJ2-1; no clear D gene. Germline V gene data show CDR1 as SGHRS and CDR2 as YFSETQ. V dropped 4 bases and J dropped 0 bases, with 14 bases sitting between them. This CDR3 has 16 residues. The CDR3: CASSPQPLSSYNEQFF. CDR3 sequence (DNA): TGCGCCAGCAGCCCTCAACCGCTGAGCTCCTACAATGAGCAGTTCTTC. Looking up the rest from reference TRBV5-1 and TRBJ2-1 gives the full variable domain: KAGVTQTPRYLIKTRGQQVTLSCSPISGHRSVSWYQQTPGQGLQFLFEYFSETQRNKGNFPGRFSGRQFSNSRSEMNVSTLELGDSALYLCASSPQPLSSYNEQFFGPGTRLTVL.

The V and J genes are TRBV6-5 and TRBJ2-1, with 8 bases lining up with TRBD2. The V and J ends lost 2 bases and 3 bases, in that order; junction bases with no gene match: 6. The CDR3 length is 16 residues. The V gene's germline CDR1 is MNHEY and CDR2 SVGAGI. CDR3 nucleotide sequence: TGTGCCAGCAGTTACAGCGGGGGAAGGGGCTACAATGAGCAGTTCTTC. Translation gives CASSYSGGRGYNEQFF.

CDR3 region: CASSALIQWGGTDTQYF. CDR3 sequence (DNA): TGTGCCAGTAGTGCTCTTATACAGTGGGGCGGCACAGATACGCAGTATTTT. This chain links TRBV19 with TRBJ2-3; tentatively, D is TRBD1 (5 bases). Germline CDR1 and CDR2: LNHDA and SQIVND (reference sequence). The CDR3 contains 17 residues. V lost 5 bases and J 1 base, leaving 19 bases between the germline ends.

The chain is built from TRBV7-2 and TRBJ1-2; weak D call: TRBD1 (6 bases). Trimming stripped 5 bases from V and 5 bases from J, with 18 bases between. The CDR3 has 15 residues. Germline loops: CDR1 SGHTA, CDR2 FQGNSA. Here the CDR3 reads CASSETGRTGYGYTF. The CDR3 DNA follows: TGTGCCAGCAGCGAGACAGGTCGGACCGGGTATGGCTACACCTTC.

The chain carries TRBV7-9 and TRBJ2-1; 9 nucleotides agree with TRBD2. The CDR3 covers 17 residues. The V gene end was trimmed by 5 bases and the J gene end by 7 bases; junction bases not matched to a gene: 15. Germline values: CDR1 SEHNR, CDR2 FQNEAQ (reference sequence). CDR3 sequence: CASSPWGSGSAGNEQFF. Here the CDR3 DNA reads TGTGCCAGCAGCCCGTGGGGTAGCGGGAGTGCGGGAAATGAGCAGTTCTTC.

The chain employs TRBV24-1 and TRBJ2-3; 9 bases are shared with TRBD1. The CDR3 is 15 residues long. CDR1 and CDR2 from the germline V gene are KGHDR and SFDVKD. The junction had 7 bases not matched to a gene; V was cut back by 7 bases and J by 3 bases. For the CDR3, the DNA is TGTGCCACCAGACCCGGACAGGGGAGGACAGATACGCAGTATTTT. Translation: CATRPGQGRTDTQYF.

V gene TRBV5-5 combines with J gene TRBJ1-3; unclear D gene. V gave up 0 bases and J gave up 0 bases, with 10 bases separating them. Germline CDR1 SGHKS, CDR2 YYEKEE (reference sequence). CDR3 length equals 16 residues. The CDR3 DNA is TGTGCCAGCAGCTTGGTACCCGTAGTCTCTGGAAACACCATATATTTT. Translating it yields CASSLVPVVSGNTIYF.

This chain links TRBV20-1 with TRBJ2-7; D is unclear. The J call is in doubt because the DNA end fits TRBJ2-5 better. The germline CDR1 and CDR2 sequences are DFQATT and SNEGSKA (reference sequence). The CDR3 extends over 9 amino acids. The DNA of the CDR3 is TGCAGGGTTGGGGAGACCCAGTACTTC. Its protein is CRVGETQYF.

In this sample, this clonotype turned up a few times. The gene calls are TRBV5-1 and TRBJ2-6; TRBD1 matches at 7 bases. Germline lookup yields CDR1 SGHRS and CDR2 YFSETQ. Trimming removed 0 bases from V and 5 bases from J; junction bases left unmatched: 2. CDR3 length: 15 residues. CDR3 nucleotides: TGCGCCAGCAGCTTGGACAGGGGTCGGGCCAACGTCCTGACTTTC. Translated, it gives CASSLDRGRANVLTF. The complete variable domain, with remaining parts taken from reference TRBV5-1 and TRBJ2-6, reads KAGVTQTPRYLIKTRGQQVTLSCSPISGHRSVSWYQQTPGQGLQFLFEYFSETQRNKGNFPGRFSGRQFSNSRSEMNVSTLELGDSALYLCASSLDRGRANVLTFGAGSRLTVL.

This clonotype was counted between two and nine times. The V and J genes are TRBV3-1 and TRBJ1-1; a weak D match, TRBD1 (6 bases). Germline V gene data show CDR1 as LGHDT and CDR2 as YNNKEL (reference sequence). The CDR3 loop spans 14 amino acids. Trimming took 5 bases from V and 1 from J, leaving 11 bases between them. The CDR3 DNA reads as TGTGCCAGCAGCGGGGGCCAAGGGAACACTGAAGCTTTCTTT. Residues: CASSGGQGNTEAFF.

This clonotype was counted only a few times. The rearrangement links TRBV20-1 to TRBJ2-7, with a possible D match to TRBD1 (6 bases). The CDR3 is 14 residues long. In germline, CDR1 is DFQATT, CDR2 SNEGSKA (reference sequence). V lost 0 bases and J 2 bases, leaving 11 bases between the germline ends. The CDR3 loop is CSARDRQGTYEQYF. The CDR3 region has the DNA TGCAGTGCTAGAGATCGGCAGGGGACCTACGAGCAGTACTTC.

This chain uses TRBV20-1 with TRBJ2-7, with TRBD1 as a possible D gene (7 bases). Germline loops: CDR1 DFQATT, CDR2 SNEGSKA (reference sequence). This CDR3 has 15 residues. V was shortened by 1 base and J by 0 bases, with 13 bases between the two germline ends. CDR3 bases: TGCAGTGCTAGAGCGGTGCGGGACAGCTCCTACGAGCAGTACTTC. This encodes CSARAVRDSSYEQYF.

This clonotype was seen only a few times. V usage is TRBV7-3 and J usage is TRBJ2-3, with D hard to call. The germline gives CDR1 SGHTA, CDR2 FQGTGA. V was shortened by 5 bases and J by 2 bases, with 11 bases between the two germline ends. The CDR3 extends over 14 amino acids. CDR3 DNA sequence: TGTGCCAGCAGCCTTCATGAGAACACAGATACGCAGTATTTT. It yields the protein CASSLHENTDTQYF.